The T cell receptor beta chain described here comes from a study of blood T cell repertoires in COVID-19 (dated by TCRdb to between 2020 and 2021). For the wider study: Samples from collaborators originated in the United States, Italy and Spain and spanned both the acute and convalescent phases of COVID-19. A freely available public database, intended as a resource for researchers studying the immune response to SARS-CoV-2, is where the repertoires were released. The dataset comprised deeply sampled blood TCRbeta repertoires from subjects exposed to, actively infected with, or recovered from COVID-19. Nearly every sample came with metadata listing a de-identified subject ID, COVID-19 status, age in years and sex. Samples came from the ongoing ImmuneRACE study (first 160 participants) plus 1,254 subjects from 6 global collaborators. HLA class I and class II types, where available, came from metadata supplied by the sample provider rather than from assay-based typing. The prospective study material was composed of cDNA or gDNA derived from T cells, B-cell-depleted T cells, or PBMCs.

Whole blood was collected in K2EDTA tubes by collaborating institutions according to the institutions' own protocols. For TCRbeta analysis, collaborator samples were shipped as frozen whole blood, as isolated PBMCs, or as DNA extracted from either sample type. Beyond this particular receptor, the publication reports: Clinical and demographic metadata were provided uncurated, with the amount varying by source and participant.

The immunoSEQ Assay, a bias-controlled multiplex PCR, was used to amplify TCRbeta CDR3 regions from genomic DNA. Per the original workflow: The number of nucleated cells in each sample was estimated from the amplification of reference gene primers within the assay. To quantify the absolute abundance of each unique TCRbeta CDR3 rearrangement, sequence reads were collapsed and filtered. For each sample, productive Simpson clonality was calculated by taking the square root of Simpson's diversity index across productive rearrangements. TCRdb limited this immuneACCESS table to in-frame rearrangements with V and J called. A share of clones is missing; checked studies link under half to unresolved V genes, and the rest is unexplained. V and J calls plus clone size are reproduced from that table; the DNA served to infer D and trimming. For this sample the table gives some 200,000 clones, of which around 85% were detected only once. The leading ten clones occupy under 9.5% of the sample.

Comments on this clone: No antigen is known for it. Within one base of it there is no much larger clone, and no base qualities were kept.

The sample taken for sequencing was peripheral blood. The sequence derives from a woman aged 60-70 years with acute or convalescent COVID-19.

The DNA is as follows: TGTGCCAGCAGCGTAGGAATGAGGGAGTACAATGAGCAGTTCTTC. Translated, this gives CASSVGMREYNEQFF. This receptor chain uses TRBV9 and TRBJ2-1; the D gene is perhaps TRBD2, from 5 matching bases. According to the germline V gene, CDR1 reads SGDLS and CDR2 reads YYNGEE. The CDR3, from cysteine to phenylalanine, totals 15 residues. The CDR3 DNA has 45 bases and is translated from base 1. The junction carries 11 bases between V and J, which are trimmed by 0 bases and 4 bases respectively.